What follows is one TCR beta chain and its context. Its antigen is not known. This entry is derived from a study of T cell repertoires in cytomegalovirus infection. The wider study: Through public TCR beta signatures, both CMV infection and matching HLA type were indicated. Overall study findings and caveats: Of the TCR beta families, the public ones yielded a cumulative frequency that identified carriers of CMV plus the relevant HLA. Dominating the ex vivo response were TCR beta clonotypes that were CMV-specific and HLA-C-restricted.

TCRdb passed the reads through MiXCR, listing each CDR3 protein once. The sample yields about 440,000 distinct CDR3 sequences, about a third seen once. The CDR3 covers 18 residues. J gave up 9 bases and V 0 bases, and 13 bases lay outside the gene matches. Germline V lookup: CDR1 LNHNV, CDR2 YYDKDF (reference sequence). This TCR derives from a human donor in good health (CMV status not recorded). Some clones in this sample may be carry-over from other donors' samples. The gene calls are TRBV15 and TRBJ2-5; 13 bases map to TRBD2. Input material: PBMCs. This CDR3 reads CATSREIRLAGGRRAQYF. The CDR3 coding sequence is TGTGCCACCAGCAGAGAGATTCGACTAGCGGGGGGCCGAAGGGCCCAGTACTTC.